Shown below are 26 T cell receptor beta chains from a single sample sequenced in a study of blood T cell repertoires in COVID-19. Assay: immunoSEQ multiplex PCR; the TCRdb copy retains only in-frame clones and omits some. There are some 370,000 clones in the sample; 85% to 90% occur only once, and 6.5% to 7% lies in the top ten. Input material: peripheral blood. The receptors shown here come from a man between 18 and 29 years old with active or convalescent COVID-19.

The chain joins TRBV18 to TRBJ1-4, with 8 nucleotides matching TRBD1. This CDR3 spans 14 amino acids. CDR1 is KGHSH, CDR2 LQKENI, per germline. V dropped 3 bases and J dropped 7; count of bases not matched to a gene: 4. CDR3 nucleotide sequence: TGTGCCAGCTCACCCCGGACAGGGAGTGAAAAACTGTTTTTT. It yields the protein CASSPRTGSEKLFF. Using reference TRBV18 and TRBJ1-4 for the parts outside the CDR3, the full variable domain is NAGVMQNPRHLVRRRGQEARLRCSPMKGHSHVYWYRQLPEEGLKFMVYLQKENIIDESGMPKERFSAEFPKEGPSILRIQQVVRGDSAAYFCASSPRTGSEKLFFGSGTQLSVL.

CDR3 nucleotides: TGTGCCAGCAGTTCCAACCTCGGCTATGGCTACACCTTC. It specifies CASSSNLGYGYTF. The rearrangement links TRBV6-6 to TRBJ1-2; D call uncertain. In germline, CDR1 is MNHNY, CDR2 SVGAGI (reference sequence). CDR3 length: 13 amino acids. Trimming took off 4 bases at V and 4 bases at J, with 10 bases between the two ends.

This chain uses TRBV29-1 with TRBJ2-3, with TRBD2 matching over 9 bases. With 7 bases clipped from V and 2 bases from J, the junction kept 7 bases outside the gene matches. The CDR3 is 14 residues long. Germline loops: CDR1 SQVTM, CDR2 ANQGSEA. The CDR3 nucleotides are TGCAGCGGAGTGCGGGGGGGCCCCACAGATACGCAGTATTTT. Its translation is CSGVRGGPTDTQYF.

The V gene is TRBV3-1 (or the pseudogene TRBV3-2), the J gene TRBJ1-6, with D possibly being TRBD1 (5 bases). V was cut by 1 base and J by 7 bases, with 11 bases left in between. The CDR3 extends over 15 amino acids. Germline CDR1 is LGHDT and CDR2 is YNNKEL (reference sequence). CDR3 sequence (DNA): TGTGCCAGCAGCCAAGCCAGGGCCCCAAATTCACCCCTCCACTTT. Translated: CASSQARAPNSPLHF.

The rearrangement uses TRBV18 and TRBJ2-3; 7 positions agree with TRBD1. The CDR3 consists of 17 residues. Germline CDR1 reads KGHSH; CDR2 reads LQKENI. V shed 1 base, J shed 0 bases, and the junction held 7 bases outside the gene matches. The CDR3 sequence: CASSPRGQILSTDTQYF. The DNA for the CDR3 is TGTGCCAGCTCACCACGGGGACAGATTTTAAGCACAGATACGCAGTATTTT.

The table lists this clone with many counts. The chain has TRBV2 and TRBJ1-4; D not certain. CDR1 SNHLY and CDR2 FYNNEI come from the germline V gene. The CDR3 consists of 14 residues. V shed 8 bases and J shed 2 bases, with 12 bases lying between them. The CDR3 bases are TGTGCCAGCGGGCTATGGATCACTAATGAAAAACTGTTTTTT. This encodes CASGLWITNEKLFF.

The rearrangement links TRBV6-5 to TRBJ2-5, with TRBD2 matching 8 bases. The J segment lost 5 bases and the V segment lost 8 bases, leaving 10 bases of the junction unmatched. The CDR3 covers 14 residues. Germline V gene lookup returns CDR1 MNHEY and CDR2 SVGAGI. For the CDR3, the DNA is TGTGCCAGCGCTTGGGGGCGCGGGGGGGAGACCCAGTACTTC. Translating gives CASAWGRGGETQYF.

The chain employs TRBV27 and TRBJ2-7; 8 bases are shared with TRBD2. With 7 bases clipped from V and 2 bases from J, the junction kept 10 bases outside the gene matches. CDR3 length: 15 amino acids. Per germline, CDR1 MNHEY and CDR2 SMNVEV (reference sequence). The chain's CDR3 is CASKGVREGTYEQYF. The CDR3 nucleotides read TGTGCCAGCAAAGGGGTACGGGAGGGTACCTACGAGCAGTACTTC.

The chain has TRBV7-8 and TRBJ2-1; D uncertain. V was cut by 5 bases and J by 9 bases, with 17 bases left in between. Germline CDR1 reads SGHVS; CDR2 reads FQNEAQ. This CDR3 spans 14 amino acids. The CDR3 sequence: CASSPAVVFSEQFF. DNA for the CDR3: TGTGCCAGCAGCCCAGCCGTAGTATTTAGTGAGCAGTTCTTC.

This clone was observed a few times. The rearrangement uses TRBV14 and TRBJ1-6, with unresolved D. The V and J ends lost 4 bases and 0 bases respectively, with 7 bases between them. This CDR3 has 15 residues. Per the germline V gene, CDR1 is SGHDN and CDR2 is FVKESK. The CDR3 region is CASSPPGSYNSPLHF. The CDR3 DNA is TGTGCCAGCAGCCCCCCCGGCTCCTATAATTCACCCCTCCACTTT.

The chain has TRBV6-2 or TRBV6-3 and TRBJ2-5; no definite D call. Trimming took off 5 bases at V and 2 bases at J, with 12 bases between the two ends. Germline V gene lookup returns CDR1 MNHEY and CDR2 SVGEGT. The CDR3 runs 14 residues. In DNA, the CDR3 is TGTGCCAGCAGTCTCGTGTCAGTACAAGAGACCCAGTACTTC. Translation: CASSLVSVQETQYF.

The chain joins TRBV24-1 to TRBJ2-5; TRBD2 aligns across 7 bases. Germline loops: CDR1 KGHDR, CDR2 SFDVKD. V shed 0 bases, J shed 3 bases, and the junction held 9 bases outside the gene matches. The CDR3 totals 17 residues. The CDR3 protein is CATSDLVGGTKKETQYF. The CDR3 DNA follows: TGTGCCACCAGTGATTTGGTGGGGGGGACCAAAAAAGAGACCCAGTACTTC.

The rearrangement joins TRBV11-2 to TRBJ2-5, with a tentative D call TRBD1 (6 bases). This CDR3 is built from 15 residues. With 1 base removed from V and 5 bases from J, the gap between germline ends came to 14 bases. Germline V gene sequence: CDR1 SGHAT, CDR2 FQNNGV. CDR3 nucleotides: TGTGCCAGCAGCTTAGTCAGGGGCCAGGGGGAGACCCAGTACTTC. This encodes CASSLVRGQGETQYF.

This clone was recorded only once. V usage is TRBV2 and J usage is TRBJ2-1; perhaps TRBD1 as D (5 bases). The CDR3 loop spans 15 amino acids. V was trimmed by 3 bases and J by 1 base, leaving 10 bases between them. Germline CDR1 reads SNHLY; CDR2 reads FYNNEI. CDR3 sequence reads: CASSEQGQSYNEQFF. CDR3 DNA sequence: TGTGCCAGCAGTGAGCAGGGCCAGTCCTACAATGAGCAGTTCTTC.

This clone was seen only a few times. The rearrangement links TRBV29-1 to TRBJ2-7; D gene uncertain. Trimming left V 6 bases short and J 7 bases short, with 7 bases between. The CDR3 loop spans 9 amino acids. In germline, CDR1 is SQVTM, CDR2 ANQGSEA. CDR3 nucleotides: TGCAGCGTCCGGTGGGAGCAGTACTTC. It specifies CSVRWEQYF.

The chain employs TRBV21-1 and TRBJ2-7; the tabulated D call, TRBD2, remains unverified against the DNA. TRBV21-1 is marked as a pseudogene. There are 14 residues in the CDR3. The CDR3 spells CASSMGLAGTEQYF. DNA of the CDR3: TGTGCCAGCAGCATGGGACTAGCGGGAACAGAGCAGTACTTC.

This rearrangement joins TRBV3-1 (or the pseudogene TRBV3-2) to TRBJ1-5; D call uncertain. Between the trimmed V and J ends, which lost 4 bases and 7 bases, there was a span of 8 bases. The CDR3 consists of 12 residues. The V gene's germline CDR1 is LGHDT and CDR2 YNNKEL (reference sequence). This chain's CDR3 is CASSLGNQPQHF. The DNA for the CDR3 is TGTGCCAGCAGCCTCGGGAACCAGCCCCAGCATTTT.

The chain couples TRBV5-1 to TRBJ1-1; D remains unclear. This CDR3 comprises 13 residues. Germline V CDR1 and CDR2: SGHRS, YFSETQ. V shed 0 bases and J shed 8 bases, with 11 bases lying between them. The CDR3 nucleotides read TGCGCCAGCAGCTTGGCCAGCGGGGAGGAAGCTTTCTTT. Amino acids: CASSLASGEEAFF.

This clone was observed once. The rearrangement joins TRBV27 to TRBJ2-2; 12 nucleotides agree with TRBD2. V lost 5 bases, J lost 5 bases, and 3 bases stayed unmatched. CDR3 size: 15 residues. Germline CDR1 reads MNHEY; CDR2 reads SMNVEV (reference sequence). The CDR3 DNA follows: TGTGCCAGCAGTCGACTAGCGGGAGCGACCGGGGAGCTGTTTTTT. It specifies CASSRLAGATGELFF.

The J gene is TRBJ2-7, the V gene TRBV4-1; 7 bases line up with TRBD1. From germline, CDR1 is MGHRA and CDR2 YSYEKL. CDR3 length equals 16 residues. Trimming took 2 bases from V and 3 from J; bases not matched to a gene: 10. CDR3 sequence: CASSQSTGTAFYEQYF. The CDR3 DNA sequence: TGCGCCAGCAGCCAATCTACCGGGACAGCTTTCTACGAGCAGTACTTC.

This clone was counted once. This sequence joins TRBV6-2 or TRBV6-3 and TRBJ2-2, with D possibly being TRBD2 (6 bases). Germline V gene lookup returns CDR1 MNHEY and CDR2 SVGEGT. The CDR3 consists of 15 residues. V lost 2 bases and J lost 4, with 11 bases in between. CDR3 DNA sequence: TGTGCCAGCAGTTACCAGGTGGGAGGCACCGGGGAGCTGTTTTTT. The encoded protein is CASSYQVGGTGELFF.

The rearrangement joins TRBV29-1 to TRBJ2-5; maybe TRBD1 (6 bases). The CDR3 sequence is 11 residues long. V was cut by 8 bases and J by 5 bases, with 12 bases left in between. CDR1 is SQVTM and CDR2 is ANQGSEA in the germline V gene. CDR3 DNA sequence: TGCAGCTCAGGGGTAGGGGAGACCCAGTACTTC. As protein: CSSGVGETQYF.

The chain joins TRBV13 to TRBJ1-6; 7 bases are a match to TRBD1. Germline V lookup: CDR1 PRHDT, CDR2 FYEKMQ (reference sequence). The CDR3 spans 17 residues. Trimming took 5 bases from V and 0 from J; bases not matched to a gene: 7. The CDR3 bases are TGTGCCAGCAGCCTGGGACAGAAGAGCTCCTATAATTCACCCCTCCACTTT. Protein sequence: CASSLGQKSSYNSPLHF.

The chain joins TRBV6-4 to TRBJ2-3, with a tentative D call TRBD2 (6 bases). The V gene's germline CDR1 is MRHNA and CDR2 SNTAGT. Trimming stripped 5 bases from V and 6 bases from J, with 21 bases between. This CDR3 has 16 residues. CDR3 region: CASSSTPGAEEDTQYF. DNA of the CDR3: TGTGCCAGCAGTAGCACACCGGGAGCCGAGGAGGATACGCAGTATTTT.

The chain employs TRBV9 and TRBJ2-3; 7 bases are a match to TRBD1. After removal of 6 bases from V and 3 bases from J, the junction contained 7 bases not matched to a gene. The CDR3 is 14 residues long. Germline CDR1 reads SGDLS; CDR2 reads YYNGEE. The CDR3 region is CASTPGTETDTQYF. CDR3 sequence (DNA): TGTGCCAGCACCCCCGGGACAGAGACAGATACGCAGTATTTT.

The V and J genes are TRBV18 and TRBJ2-4, with D perhaps matching TRBD2 (7 bases). This CDR3 has 15 residues. V lost 2 bases and J lost 9, with 17 bases in between. Germline values: CDR1 KGHSH, CDR2 LQKENI. The CDR3 region is CASSPDWGGASIQYF. DNA for the CDR3: TGTGCCAGCTCACCAGATTGGGGGGGCGCGTCCATTCAGTACTTC.